The 26 T cell receptor beta chains below come from one sample, sequenced in a study of T cell repertoires in cytomegalovirus infection. One entry per CDR3 protein, called by TCRdb with MiXCR from the reads. The table records over 150,000 distinct CDR3 sequences, roughly a fifth of them present only once. Sequencing input: PBMCs. The receptor source for this set is a human donor in good health (CMV status not recorded). Some clones in this sample may be carry-over from other donors' samples.

This clonotype was recorded at least ten times. The chain uses TRBV7-8 and TRBJ2-1; 12 positions agree with TRBD2. The CDR3 runs to 16 residues. Trimming cost V 0 bases and J 12 bases; bases outside gene matches: 9. Germline V CDR1 and CDR2: SGHVS, FQNEAQ. The CDR3 nucleotides are TGTGCCAGCAGCTTAGCTGGCACTAGCGGGGGGACACCGCAGTTCTTC. Amino acids: CASSLAGTSGGTPQFF. Using reference TRBV7-8 and TRBJ2-1 for the parts outside the CDR3, the full variable domain is GAGVSQSPRYKVAKRGQDVALRCDPISGHVSLFWYQQALGQGPEFLTYFQNEAQLDKSGLPSDRFFAERPEGSVSTLKIQRTQQEDSAVYLCASSLAGTSGGTPQFFGPGTRLTVL.

The rearrangement joins TRBV14 to TRBJ2-7; TRBD2 matches 9 bases. Germline V gene sequence: CDR1 SGHDN, CDR2 FVKESK. J gave up 1 base and V 0 bases, and 13 bases lay outside the gene matches. The CDR3 spans 19 residues. The CDR3 here is CASSQDAGSGSGFSYEQYF. The CDR3 region has the DNA TGTGCCAGCAGCCAAGATGCGGGTAGCGGGAGCGGTTTTTCCTACGAGCAGTACTTC.

The chain carries TRBV7-8 and TRBJ1-2; 7 bases match TRBD1. V dropped 5 bases and J dropped 1; count of bases not matched to a gene: 10. Germline CDR1 is SGHVS and CDR2 is FQNEAQ. The CDR3 is 16 residues long. The CDR3 DNA sequence: TGTGCCAGCAGCGCCGGGACAGAACTTTTTAACTATGGCTACACCTTC. Translating it yields CASSAGTELFNYGYTF.

This clonotype was found many times. V and J are TRBV7-8 and TRBJ2-7; possible D gene TRBD1, 6 bases. Trimming shortened V by 1 base and J by 1 base, and 11 bases separated the two germline ends. This CDR3 has 15 amino acids. Germline V gene sequence: CDR1 SGHVS, CDR2 FQNEAQ. The CDR3 sequence is CASSLGTAFSYEQYF. DNA for the CDR3: TGTGCCAGCAGCTTAGGGACAGCCTTTTCCTACGAGCAGTACTTC.

The gene calls are TRBV12-3 or TRBV12-4 and TRBJ2-3; 13 bases agree with TRBD2. V was pared by 8 bases and J by 6 bases, with 2 bases of the junction left unmatched. The CDR3 is 13 residues long. CDR3 sequence (DNA): TGTGCCAGCCGACTAGCGGGAGGCGATACGCAGTATTTT. Protein product: CASRLAGGDTQYF.

Only a few counts were recorded for this clonotype. The V and J genes are TRBV28 and TRBJ2-7; D remains ambiguous. Deletions cut 4 bases from V and 2 bases from J, with 12 bases between. The germline V gene has CDR1 MDHEN and CDR2 SYDVKM. The CDR3 runs 14 residues. The CDR3 DNA reads as TGTGCCAGCAGTTCTCCCCCACTTCCCTACGAGCAGTACTTC. Its protein is CASSSPPLPYEQYF.

This clonotype was seen ten or more times. The chain is built from TRBV7-3 and TRBJ2-1; tentative D call: TRBD1 (6 bases). Germline assignment: CDR1 SGHTA and CDR2 FQGTGA. Trimming pared 5 bases from V and 1 base from J, leaving 9 bases between. The CDR3 runs to 14 residues. The DNA for the CDR3 is TGTGCCAGCAGCCCCAGGGGATCCTACAATGAGCAGTTCTTC. Protein sequence: CASSPRGSYNEQFF. Variable domain in full (rest from reference TRBV7-3 and TRBJ2-1): GAGVSQTPSNKVTEKGKYVELRCDPISGHTALYWYRQSLGQGPEFLIYFQGTGAADDSGLPNDRFFAVRPEGSVSTLKIQRTERGDSAVYLCASSPRGSYNEQFFGPGTRLTVL.

Only a few counts were recorded for this clonotype. J is TRBJ2-1 and V is TRBV11-2; 10 nucleotides agree with TRBD1. Germline CDR1 and CDR2: SGHAT and FQNNGV. The CDR3 is made up of 16 amino acids. Trimming at V came to 3 bases and at J to 3 bases, leaving 5 bases not matched to a gene. The CDR3 DNA reads TGTGCCAGCAGCTTGGAGGGACAGGGGTACTACAATGAGCAGTTCTTC. This codes for CASSLEGQGYYNEQFF.

This clonotype was detected once. It may be a read error: a sequence one base away is much more abundant. This rearrangement joins TRBV11-2 to TRBJ1-4; a possible D gene is TRBD1 (6 bases). Germline CDR1 SGHAT, CDR2 FQNNGV. CDR3 length equals 14 residues. DNA for the CDR3: TGTGACAGCAGCTTCGGGACAAAGGTCTCGCAACTGTTTTTT. Translating gives CDSSFGTKVSQLFF.

This sequence joins TRBV6-5 and TRBJ2-7; no clear D. Trimming removed 1 base at V and 2 bases at J, with 12 bases between. CDR3 size: 15 residues. Germline CDR1 reads MNHEY; CDR2 reads SVGAGI. For the CDR3, the DNA is TGTGCCAGCAGTTACTTCCCTCCCAGGACCTACGAGCAGTACTTC. Protein sequence: CASSYFPPRTYEQYF.

This clonotype has a count of ten or more. V and J are TRBV7-2 and TRBJ2-5, with 14 bases fitting TRBD2. Germline-derived CDR1 and CDR2 are SGHTA and FQGNSA. The V gene end was trimmed by 5 bases and the J gene end by 5 bases; junction bases not matched to a gene: 7. The CDR3 contains 16 residues. DNA for the CDR3: TGTGCCAGCAGCCGAGGGACTAGCGGGAGCCTGGAGACCCAGTACTTC. As protein: CASSRGTSGSLETQYF.

The table lists this clonotype with many counts. The V gene is TRBV7-2, the J gene TRBJ2-7; TRBD2 aligns across 11 bases. V trimming: 4 bases; J trimming: 2 bases; junction bases outside the gene matches: 7. The length of the CDR3 is 16 residues. CDR1 SGHTA and CDR2 FQGNSA come from the germline V gene. CDR3 sequence reads: CASSSSSGRVPYEQYF. CDR3 sequence (DNA): TGTGCCAGCAGCTCAAGTAGCGGGAGGGTACCCTACGAGCAGTACTTC.

This clonotype was seen repeatedly, ten times or more. The chain links TRBV12-3 or TRBV12-4 to TRBJ1-4; tentatively, D is TRBD1 (5 bases). This CDR3 region has 12 residues. Trimming stripped 4 bases from V and 5 bases from J, with 5 bases between. The CDR3: CASSYRNEKLFF. The CDR3, as DNA: TGTGCCAGCAGTTACAGGAATGAAAAACTGTTTTTT.

The table lists this clonotype with many counts. The gene calls are TRBV7-8 and TRBJ2-2, with D possibly matching TRBD1 (5 bases). The V gene lost 10 bases and the J gene lost 0 bases, with 15 bases spanning the gap. Germline V gene data show CDR1 as SGHVS and CDR2 as FQNEAQ. The CDR3 extends over 15 amino acids. The CDR3 nucleotides are TGTGCCACTCGAAAGGGGCAGCCGAACACCGGGGAGCTGTTTTTT. This codes for CATRKGQPNTGELFF.

In its sample, this clonotype was seen a few times. With a much larger clone just one base away, this may be a read error. The chain has TRBV7-2 and TRBJ1-1; D remains ambiguous. The CDR3 has 14 amino acids. Looked up from germline, CDR1 is SGHTA and CDR2 is FQGNSA. Trimming removed 1 base at V and 7 bases at J, with 13 bases between. As DNA, the CDR3 is TGTGCCAGCAGCTTAGTAGTCGGCGGGAATGAAGCTTTCTTT. Translating gives CASSLVVGGNEAFF.

This clonotype was seen repeatedly, ten times or more. This chain connects TRBV7-8 to TRBJ1-1, with 7 bases fitting TRBD1. This CDR3 is built from 15 residues. The trim removed 5 bases at V and 2 bases at J, leaving 8 bases unmatched. Germline values: CDR1 SGHVS, CDR2 FQNEAQ. The CDR3, as DNA: TGTGCCAGCAGCCCTCGACAGGGAAGAAACACTGAAGCTTTCTTT. Translation: CASSPRQGRNTEAFF.

In this sample, this clonotype turned up many times. This chain joins TRBV11-2 and TRBJ2-7, with a tentative D call TRBD1 (6 bases). The CDR3 has 14 amino acids. Germline V gene lookup returns CDR1 SGHAT and CDR2 FQNNGV. V was clipped by 3 bases and J by 2 bases, with 11 bases between them. CDR3 DNA sequence: TGTGCCAGCAGCTTGAGACAGGAGACCTACGAGCAGTACTTC. This translates into CASSLRQETYEQYF.

This clonotype was seen ten or more times. The CDR3 nucleotides read TGTGCCAGCAGCGCGGACTCGTCTGAAGCTTTCTTT. Its protein is CASSADSSEAFF. V usage is TRBV12-3 or TRBV12-4 and J usage is TRBJ1-1; D is unclear. The V end was cut by 6 bases, the J end by 6 bases, with 11 bases between. The CDR3 covers 12 residues.

The chain employs TRBV7-9 and TRBJ2-7; TRBD2 aligns across 11 bases. V dropped 10 bases and J dropped 2; count of bases not matched to a gene: 10. CDR1 and CDR2 from the germline V gene are SEHNR and FQNEAQ (reference sequence). CDR3 length: 15 amino acids. CDR3 sequence reads: CATESGTSGAYEQYF. The DNA of the CDR3 is TGTGCCACCGAATCCGGGACTAGCGGCGCCTACGAGCAGTACTTC.

The rearrangement joins TRBV5-5 to TRBJ2-3; D is perhaps TRBD1 (5 bases). Germline loops: CDR1 SGHKS, CDR2 YYEKEE (reference sequence). The CDR3 is 15 amino acids. V lost 1 base and J lost 4, with 13 bases in between. The DNA of the CDR3 is TGTGCCAGCAGCTTGCAGGGAATTAAATCAGATACGCAGTATTTT. It encodes CASSLQGIKSDTQYF.

This clonotype was observed once. Since a much larger clone is just one base distant, this may be a read error. The CDR3 here is CASSPRGGLLREQYF. The CDR3 bases are TGTGCCAGCAGTCCGAGAGGGGGATTGCTCCGCGAGCAGTACTTC. J is TRBJ2-7 and V is TRBV7-4; tentatively, D is TRBD1 (6 bases). The germline V and J ends were trimmed by 6 bases and 6 bases, with 21 bases remaining between them. Germline V gene data show CDR1 as SGHVT and CDR2 as SQSDAQ. The CDR3 extends over 15 amino acids.

The CDR3 protein is CASSLQGRGETDTQYF. Here the CDR3 DNA reads TGTGCCAGCAGCTTGCAGGGCAGGGGCGAGACAGATACGCAGTATTTT. The J gene is TRBJ2-3, the V gene TRBV5-6, with D maybe TRBD1 (6 bases). The germline gives CDR1 SGHDT, CDR2 YYEEEE. V shed 1 base and J shed 3 bases, with 15 bases lying between them. CDR3 length: 16 amino acids. Combining the CDR3 with reference TRBV5-6 and TRBJ2-3 gives the whole variable domain DAGVTQSPTHLIKTRGQQVTLRCSPKSGHDTVSWYQQALGQGPQFIFQYYEEEERQRGNFPDRFSGHQFPNYSSELNVNALLLGDSALYLCASSLQGRGETDTQYFGPGTRLTVL.

This clonotype occurred a few times. V is TRBV6-6 and J is TRBJ2-7; D is unresolved. Germline V lookup: CDR1 MNHNY, CDR2 SVGAGI (reference sequence). The CDR3 spans 14 residues. Trimming took 6 bases from V and 4 from J, leaving 16 bases between them. DNA for the CDR3: TGTGCCAGCAGCAGAAACCCTGGCCCTTACGAGCAGTACTTC. Translated, it gives CASSRNPGPYEQYF.

The J gene is TRBJ2-5, the V gene TRBV7-8, with a possible D match to TRBD1 (5 bases). V lost 3 bases and J 12 bases, leaving 29 bases between the germline ends. CDR1 and CDR2 from the germline V gene are SGHVS and FQNEAQ. The CDR3 covers 17 residues. CDR3 loop: CASSFLSVGPRDPGKYF. The CDR3 region has the DNA TGTGCCAGCAGCTTTCTGAGCGTCGGGCCCAGGGATCCTGGAAAGTACTTC.

The chain has TRBV9 and TRBJ1-3; 7 bases line up with TRBD1. V shed 7 bases, J shed 1 base, and the junction held 5 bases outside the gene matches. The CDR3 spans 14 residues. The germline V gene encodes CDR1 SGDLS and CDR2 YYNGEE. CDR3 region: CASRPTGSGNTIYF. CDR3 sequence (DNA): TGTGCCAGCCGCCCGACAGGGTCTGGAAACACCATATATTTT.

The V gene is TRBV14, the J gene TRBJ2-5, with TRBD2 identical over 14 bases. Germline CDR1 reads SGHDN; CDR2 reads FVKESK. This CDR3 has 15 residues. Trimming at V came to 5 bases and at J to 5 bases, leaving 4 bases not matched to a gene. Here the CDR3 reads CASSKGLAGVETQYF. The CDR3 nucleotides are TGTGCCAGCAGCAAGGGACTAGCGGGAGTGGAGACCCAGTACTTC.